The 14 T cell receptor beta chains presented below share a single source sample, sequenced in a study of T cell responses to AZD1222 COVID-19 vaccine. The repertoire was sequenced with immunoSEQ multiplex PCR; TCRdb's copy has only in-frame clones and lacks some. The table shows around 180,000 clones, with about 91% occurring only once. The sequencing used peripheral blood, collected on day 0 of AZD1222 vaccination. The receptors were sampled from an adult in good health.

For the CDR3, the DNA is TGTGCCATCAGTTCGAACACCGGGGAGCTGTTTTTT. It is translated as CAISSNTGELFF. V and J are TRBV10-3 and TRBJ2-2; D is ambiguous. CDR1 and CDR2 (germline): ENHRY, SYGVKD. This CDR3 region has 12 residues. The V end lost 5 bases, the J end lost 0 bases, and 1 base lay between the germline ends.

J is TRBJ2-3 and V is TRBV3-1 (or the pseudogene TRBV3-2); 8 bases map to TRBD1. The germline V gene has CDR1 LGHDT and CDR2 YNNKEL (reference sequence). The J segment lost 3 bases and the V segment lost 4 bases, leaving 6 bases of the junction unmatched. The CDR3 runs to 15 residues. CDR3 sequence (DNA): TGTGCCAGCAGCCCTCAGGGGGCGTTAACAGATACGCAGTATTTT. It is translated as CASSPQGALTDTQYF.

J is TRBJ2-1 and V is TRBV5-1; TRBD2 aligns across 7 bases. Germline-derived CDR1 and CDR2 are SGHRS and YFSETQ. The CDR3 is made up of 14 amino acids. V lost 3 bases, J lost 7 bases, and 7 bases stayed unmatched. DNA for the CDR3: TGCGCCAGCAGCTGGGAGGGGCCCCTGAATGAGCAGTTCTTC. This translates into CASSWEGPLNEQFF.

The chain carries TRBV6-2 or TRBV6-3 and TRBJ2-7; D unclear. The V end was cut by 4 bases, the J end by 3 bases, with 7 bases between. CDR3 length: 12 residues. Germline V CDR1 and CDR2: MNHEY, SVGEGT. The CDR3 region is CASSSGFYEQYF. CDR3 bases: TGTGCCAGCAGTTCGGGCTTCTACGAGCAGTACTTC.

V and J are TRBV6-5 and TRBJ1-3; D not resolved. V lost 2 bases, J lost 1 base, and 6 bases lay in between. CDR3 length equals 14 residues. Germline-derived CDR1 and CDR2 are MNHEY and SVGAGI. This CDR3 is CASSYRPSGNTIYF. The CDR3 DNA is TGTGCCAGCAGTTACAGGCCTTCTGGAAACACCATATATTTT.

As concerns this clone: The sample contains more than one DNA sequence encoding this CDR3. This chain joins TRBV18 and TRBJ2-6; unclear D gene. The germline CDR1 and CDR2 sequences are KGHSH and LQKENI. Trimming removed 0 bases at V and 4 bases at J, with 7 bases between. This CDR3 has 15 residues. CDR3 DNA sequence: TGTGCCAGCTCACCACCGAGATCCGGGGCCAACGTCCTGACTTTC. As protein: CASSPPRSGANVLTF.

This clone has only a few counts. The CDR3 coding sequence is TGTGCCACCCGCCGAGGTCGGAACACCGGGGAGCTGTTTTTT. Translated: CATRRGRNTGELFF. The chain employs TRBV15 and TRBJ2-2; D remains unclear. This CDR3 comprises 14 residues. The germline gives CDR1 LNHNV, CDR2 YYDKDF (reference sequence). The V gene lost 8 bases and the J gene lost 1 base, with 11 bases spanning the gap.

J is TRBJ2-1 and V is TRBV18; possible D gene TRBD2, 6 bases. The V end lost 2 bases, the J end lost 6 bases, and 14 bases lay between the germline ends. The CDR3 is made up of 15 amino acids. Germline assignment: CDR1 KGHSH and CDR2 LQKENI. The CDR3 region is CASSPYGGLGNEQFF. DNA for the CDR3: TGTGCCAGCTCACCATACGGGGGTCTGGGCAATGAGCAGTTCTTC.

CDR3 in amino acids: CASSGWDRQETQYF. CDR3 DNA: TGCGCCAGCAGTGGGTGGGACAGGCAAGAGACCCAGTACTTC. The chain links TRBV10-2 to TRBJ2-5; 8 nucleotides agree with TRBD1. CDR3 length: 14 amino acids. Germline CDR1 WSHSY, CDR2 SAAADI. Trimming took 4 bases from V and 2 from J; bases not matched to a gene: 3.

This clone was seen just once. The chain uses TRBV28 and TRBJ2-5; D gene unclear. Germline CDR1 and CDR2: MDHEN and SYDVKM. There are 13 residues in the CDR3. Trimming took 4 bases from V and 5 from J, leaving 11 bases between them. The CDR3 DNA is TGTGCCAGCAGTTCTGGCCAGCGCGAGACCCAGTACTTC. It encodes CASSSGQRETQYF.

The J gene is TRBJ1-5, the V gene TRBV4-1, with D uncertain. Germline-derived CDR1 and CDR2 are MGHRA and YSYEKL. The CDR3 has 15 amino acids. V was cut by 4 bases and J by 0 bases, with 10 bases left in between. CDR3 sequence (DNA): TGCGCCAGCAGCCTTCGGACCGATAGCAATCAGCCCCAGCATTTT. Translating it yields CASSLRTDSNQPQHF.

The genes are TRBV3-1 (or the pseudogene TRBV3-2) and TRBJ2-7; 7 positions match TRBD1. This CDR3 is built from 14 residues. In germline, CDR1 is LGHDT, CDR2 YNNKEL (reference sequence). Germline trimming cut 5 bases from V and 3 bases from J; bases unmatched to any gene: 7. DNA of the CDR3: TGTGCCAGCAGCTACGGGACAGTCTTCTACGAGCAGTACTTC. The encoded protein is CASSYGTVFYEQYF.

The V call is TRBV29-1, the J call TRBJ1-3, with 7 bases identical to TRBD1. In germline, CDR1 is SQVTM, CDR2 ANQGSEA. This CDR3 spans 12 amino acids. After removal of 5 bases from V and 4 bases from J, the junction contained 2 bases not matched to a gene. CDR3 coding DNA: TGCAGCGTTTGGACAGGAGGAAACACCATATATTTT. It encodes CSVWTGGNTIYF. Complete variable domain (other parts from reference TRBV29-1 and TRBJ1-3): SAVISQKPSRDICQRGTSLTIQCQVDSQVTMMFWYRQQPGQSLTLIATANQGSEATYESGFVIDKFPISRPNLTFSTLTVSNMSPEDSSIYLCSVWTGGNTIYFGEGSWLTVV.

The chain uses TRBV5-6 and TRBJ1-6; D ambiguous. Deletions cut 4 bases from V and 12 bases from J, with 17 bases between. Germline V gene sequence: CDR1 SGHDT, CDR2 YYEEEE. The CDR3 runs 14 residues. CDR3 protein: CASSLRAPVGPLHF. The CDR3 DNA sequence: TGTGCCAGCAGCCTCCGGGCCCCGGTCGGACCCCTCCACTTT.